This T cell receptor (beta chain) was sequenced in a study of beta chain features in type 1 diabetes. Broader study findings: VDJ junctions from type 1 diabetes patients carried fewer insertions and larger deletions.

About this clone: What it binds is not known.

Sorting gave populations that all exceeded 98% purity. Sequencing targeted expressed TCRB transcripts, as all isolated RNA had been reverse transcribed. The study sequenced naive, central memory and regulatory T cell samples to an average of about 3.57 million reads. Profiling relied on immunoSEQ multiplex PCR, and the TCRdb table lists in-frame clones only, not all of them. The sample has some 270,000 clones; 13% to 15% are singletons. The source is a woman aged 40 to 49 in good health. The sample was naive CD4+ T cells from blood.

The CDR3 here is CASSDQQGGQYF. Written as DNA, the CDR3 is TGCGCCAGCAGTGACCAACAGGGTGGGCAGTACTTC. The chain links TRBV10-1 to TRBJ2-7; tentative D call: TRBD1 (6 bases). Germline CDR1 is WNHNN and CDR2 is SYGVQD (reference sequence). Trimming took off 3 bases at V and 9 bases at J, with 12 bases between the two ends. There are 12 residues in the CDR3.